This T cell receptor (beta chain) comes out of a study of T cell changes during pregnancy in multiple sclerosis. Germline V gene lookup returns CDR1 SGHVS and CDR2 FNYEAQ. The CDR3 consists of 16 residues. Losses at the gene ends were 0 bases for V and 9 bases for J; bases not matched to a gene: 4. Measured with immunoSEQ multiplex PCR; TCRdb has only the in-frame clones, and not every one. The sample consists of tens of thousands of clones, approximately 94% of them appearing once. Sequenced material: CD4+ T cells from peripheral blood mononuclear cells, taken in the third trimester of pregnancy. The chain carries TRBV7-6 and TRBJ2-5; the match to TRBD2 covers 16 bases. The TCR originated in a female donor with multiple sclerosis, enrolled in a pregnancy study. The CDR3 protein is CASSLAGLAGGSAQYF. The CDR3 DNA reads as TGTGCCAGCAGCTTAGCGGGACTAGCGGGAGGGAGTGCCCAGTACTTC.